Reported below is one TCR beta chain. Its antigen is not identified. This entry comes from a study of neoadjuvant anti-PD-1 for oral cavity cancer. General study results and limits: Higher pretreatment blood Treg/Th17 ratios correlated with higher pretreatment blood and lower post-treatment tumor TCRbeta clonality. Only a few patients per response group were TCR-analyzed; validation needed.

Time point: after neoadjuvant nivolumab, at surgical resection. Patients had HPV-negative, locally advanced oral cavity squamous cell carcinoma. Trimming removed 3 bases from V and 4 bases from J, with 18 bases in between. Germline V CDR1 and CDR2: SGHTA, FQGTGA. The CDR3 consists of 17 residues. Six replicates per PBMC sample, mostly from 480 ng of genomic DNA. Only in-frame clones appear in the TCRdb table, and some are missing; sequencing was by immunoSEQ multiplex PCR. Counted here are roughly 8,900 clones, 68% occurring once; the ten biggest clones make up roughly 4.5%. V gene TRBV7-3 combines with J gene TRBJ2-2; TRBD2 is a possible D gene (5 bases). The receptor comes from a person aged 40 to 85 with oral cavity squamous cell carcinoma. The sample in question was PBMCs, obtained after nivolumab (anti-PD-1) treatment. The CDR3 region is CASSFNLLAAGTGELFF. DNA of the CDR3: TGTGCCAGCAGCTTTAACCTTCTAGCAGCAGGCACCGGGGAGCTGTTTTTT.